The rows below give T cell receptor beta chains drawn from one sample of a study of T cell responses to AZD1222 COVID-19 vaccine. Measured with immunoSEQ multiplex PCR; TCRdb has only the in-frame clones, and not every one. The table has 150,000 to 180,000 clones, roughly 90% seen once. Source: peripheral blood, taken on day 0 of AZD1222 vaccination. The receptor set was obtained from an adult in good health. CDR3s include the opening cysteine and the closing phenylalanine or tryptophan. The order of the fields is D gene, clone size, V gene, J gene, CDR3 DNA, CDR3 protein. A D gene is named only where the DNA matches it firmly. A row's size may be missing; if present it is once, few, many or a size class.

.	.	TRBV27	TRBJ1-1	TGTGCCAGCAGTGGGGGCCGGGGTGTCACTGAAGCTTTCTTT	CASSGGRGVTEAFF
TRBD1	.	TRBV9	TRBJ1-1	TGTGCCAGCAGCTTTAGGACAGGGGAGGGAGCTTTCTTT	CASSFRTGEGAFF
.	.	TRBV5-6	TRBJ1-2	TGTGCCAGCAGCTTGAGGTACTTTCACTCGGGGCGACCCAGTGGCTACACCTTC	CASSLRYFHSGRPSGYTF
.	.	TRBV6-6	TRBJ1-5	TGTGCCAGCAGCCGCCCCGAGGCCAATCAGCCCCAGCATTTT	CASSRPEANQPQHF
.	once	TRBV19	TRBJ1-6	TGTGCCAGTAGTTTGCATGGGAGCTCCTATAATTCACCCCTCCACTTT	CASSLHGSSYNSPLHF
.	.	TRBV9	TRBJ2-7	TGTGCCAGCAGCGTAGATCAGGGGCACTACGAGCAGTACTTC	CASSVDQGHYEQYF
TRBD2	.	TRBV7-2	TRBJ2-3	TGTGCCAGCAGACTCGGTCTAGCGGGGGGCACAGATACGCAGTATTTT	CASRLGLAGGTDTQYF
.	.	TRBV11-2	TRBJ1-6	TGTGCCAGCAGCTTAAGTTTGAGCTCCTATAATTCACCCCTCCACTTT	CASSLSLSSYNSPLHF
TRBD2	.	TRBV6-5	TRBJ2-7	TGTGCCAGCAGTTACATAGCGGGAGCCTACGAGCAGTACTTC	CASSYIAGAYEQYF
.	.	TRBV12-3/TRBV12-4	TRBJ2-7	TGTGCCAGCAGGCGGGACTTACCGGGAGAGCAGTACTTC	CASRRDLPGEQYF
.	.	TRBV27	TRBJ1-5	TGTGCCAGCAGCCCCCGCGGACCTAATCAGCCCCAGCATTTT	CASSPRGPNQPQHF